The 26 T cell receptor beta chains below were found in one sample sequenced in a study of identical twins. MiXCR, run by TCRdb on the 5' RACE reads, gives a single entry per CDR3 protein. The sample holds some 760,000 distinct CDR3 sequences; about 18% are singletons and the top ten take about an eighth. These data also formed part of another study, on T cells expressing NK-cell markers.

Sequenced: PBMCs. The receptors come from a young woman in good health.

The chain recombines TRBV6-5 with TRBJ2-7, with TRBD1 as a possible D gene (6 bases). The CDR3 has 15 residues. Germline V gene sequence: CDR1 MNHEY, CDR2 SVGAGI. The V and J ends lost 2 bases and 4 bases respectively, with 15 bases between them. The CDR3 here is CASSYGGRVLYEQYF. The DNA for the CDR3 is TGTGCCAGCAGTTACGGGGGCAGGGTGCTTTACGAGCAGTACTTC.

Only a few counts were recorded for this clonotype. The CDR3 coding sequence is TGTGCCAGCAGCTTCATAGAAGGGACTAGCGGGAGTAAAGAGCAGTTCTTC. This encodes CASSFIEGTSGSKEQFF. J is TRBJ2-1 and V is TRBV5-6; 14 bases agree with TRBD2. There are 17 residues in the CDR3. Germline CDR1 and CDR2: SGHDT and YYEEEE. Trimming took 2 bases from V and 10 from J; bases not matched to a gene: 11.

The rearrangement uses TRBV20-1 and TRBJ1-1, with D unresolved. The germline V and J ends were trimmed by 6 bases and 3 bases, with 20 bases remaining between them. Germline V gives CDR1 DFQATT, CDR2 SNEGSKA (reference sequence). The CDR3 is 15 residues long. CDR3 region: CSAGWRSARYTEAFF. The CDR3 DNA sequence: TGCAGTGCGGGGTGGCGCTCCGCAAGGTACACTGAAGCTTTCTTT.

The gene calls are TRBV20-1 and TRBJ1-1; D not certain. The CDR3 is made up of 15 amino acids. Trimming shortened V by 1 base and J by 3 bases, and 15 bases separated the two germline ends. Germline CDR1 is DFQATT and CDR2 is SNEGSKA (reference sequence). CDR3 in DNA: TGCAGTGCTAGAGTGTTAGAAAGAAAGTACACTGAAGCTTTCTTT. It translates to CSARVLERKYTEAFF.

In its sample, this clonotype was seen a few times. The chain couples TRBV6-1 to TRBJ1-3; D may be TRBD1 (5 bases). Germline V gene data show CDR1 as MNHNS and CDR2 as SASEGT. The length of the CDR3 is 15 residues. V gave up 10 bases and J gave up 1 base, with 17 bases separating them. CDR3 protein: CATKNPGNSGNTIYF. The DNA of the CDR3 is TGTGCCACCAAAAACCCAGGGAATTCTGGAAACACCATATATTTT.

This clonotype was observed a handful of times. This sequence joins TRBV9 and TRBJ2-5; D not certain. Trimming took 4 bases from V and 4 from J, leaving 11 bases between them. This CDR3 comprises 13 residues. Germline V gene lookup returns CDR1 SGDLS and CDR2 YYNGEE. The CDR3 reads CASSPSNGETQYF. The CDR3 DNA sequence: TGTGCCAGCAGCCCCTCGAACGGAGAGACCCAGTACTTC.

V usage is TRBV5-6 and J usage is TRBJ2-3; D gene ambiguous. Per the germline V gene, CDR1 is SGHDT and CDR2 is YYEEEE. There are 13 residues in the CDR3. V lost 5 bases, J lost 2 bases, and 9 bases lay in between. DNA for the CDR3: TGTGCCAGCAGATCCACCTACACAGATACGCAGTATTTT. Translated: CASRSTYTDTQYF. The full variable domain, rest sourced from reference TRBV5-6 and TRBJ2-3, is DAGVTQSPTHLIKTRGQQVTLRCSPKSGHDTVSWYQQALGQGPQFIFQYYEEEERQRGNFPDRFSGHQFPNYSSELNVNALLLGDSALYLCASRSTYTDTQYFGPGTRLTVL.

This chain links TRBV20-1 with TRBJ2-7; D tentatively reads TRBD1 or TRBD2 (5 bases each). Germline V lookup: CDR1 DFQATT, CDR2 SNEGSKA (reference sequence). The CDR3 totals 17 residues. V shed 6 bases and J shed 0 bases, with 24 bases lying between them. The DNA for the CDR3 is TGCAGTGCGTGGGGCCAGGCTGAGCGCGAGGGCTCCTACGAGCAGTACTTC. It yields the protein CSAWGQAEREGSYEQYF.

The chain employs TRBV24-1 and TRBJ2-1, with 14 bases lining up with TRBD2. V shed 5 bases and J 8 bases; nucleotides not matched to a gene: 10. The CDR3 spans 17 residues. CDR1 and CDR2 (germline): KGHDR, SFDVKD. This CDR3 is CATSGGTSGGLRDEQFF. The CDR3, as DNA: TGTGCCACCAGTGGGGGGACTAGCGGGGGCCTTCGCGATGAGCAGTTCTTC.

This chain connects TRBV18 to TRBJ2-4; a weak D match, TRBD1 (6 bases). This CDR3 comprises 13 residues. Germline V lookup: CDR1 KGHSH, CDR2 LQKENI. Trimming pared 3 bases from V and 8 bases from J, leaving 11 bases between. This CDR3 is CASSPGHWHIQYF. The CDR3 DNA is TGTGCCAGCTCACCGGGACATTGGCACATTCAGTACTTC.

There are many counts of this clonotype. This chain uses TRBV20-1 with TRBJ1-1, with D unclear. CDR3 length: 14 residues. V was trimmed by 7 bases and J by 2 bases, leaving 17 bases between them. The germline V gene encodes CDR1 DFQATT and CDR2 SNEGSKA (reference sequence). The CDR3 bases are TGCAGTGTTGGACCTGCGGGGAAAAACACTGAAGCTTTCTTT. Translated, it gives CSVGPAGKNTEAFF.

The J gene is TRBJ1-1, the V gene TRBV18; no reliable D call. CDR1 KGHSH and CDR2 LQKENI come from the germline V gene. Trimming shortened V by 3 bases and J by 5 bases, and 13 bases separated the two germline ends. This CDR3 spans 14 amino acids. The CDR3 spells CASSPYDMWTEAFF. The CDR3 DNA follows: TGTGCCAGCTCACCCTACGACATGTGGACTGAAGCTTTCTTT. The whole variable domain, remainder taken from reference TRBV18 and TRBJ1-1, is NAGVMQNPRHLVRRRGQEARLRCSPMKGHSHVYWYRQLPEEGLKFMVYLQKENIIDESGMPKERFSAEFPKEGPSILRIQQVVRGDSAAYFCASSPYDMWTEAFFGQGTRLTVV.

V usage is TRBV20-1 and J usage is TRBJ1-1; a weak D match, TRBD1 (5 bases). Trimming took off 3 bases at V and 1 base at J, with 12 bases between the two ends. The CDR3 has 14 amino acids. Per germline, CDR1 DFQATT and CDR2 SNEGSKA (reference sequence). CDR3 loop: CSASRGTGNTEAFF. In nucleotides, the CDR3 is TGCAGTGCTAGTCGGGGAACAGGGAACACTGAAGCTTTCTTT.

The CDR3, as DNA: TGTGCCAGCAGCGCGGCGGGAGATATGCGCGAGCAGTACTTC. Amino acid sequence: CASSAAGDMREQYF. The chain is built from TRBV9 and TRBJ2-7; 7 nucleotides match TRBD2. This CDR3 has 14 amino acids. From germline, CDR1 is SGDLS and CDR2 YYNGEE. The junction had 9 bases not matched to a gene; V was cut back by 3 bases and J by 6 bases.

The count of this clonotype is one. Written as DNA, the CDR3 is TGCAGTGCTTCACCGACTAGGTCTCAGGATACGCAGTATTTT. Translating it yields CSASPTRSQDTQYF. The chain links TRBV20-1 to TRBJ2-3; tentatively, D is TRBD2 (6 bases). Germline V CDR1 and CDR2: DFQATT, SNEGSKA (reference sequence). This CDR3 is built from 14 residues. V was shortened by 5 bases and J by 6 bases, with 18 bases between the two germline ends.

This chain links TRBV20-1 with TRBJ1-5, with unresolved D. The CDR3 sequence is 14 residues long. V was cut by 3 bases and J by 3 bases, with 12 bases left in between. From germline, CDR1 is DFQATT and CDR2 SNEGSKA (reference sequence). The DNA for the CDR3 is TGCAGTGCTAGCTTCAGCTACACCAATCAGCCCCAGCATTTT. This codes for CSASFSYTNQPQHF.

The J gene is TRBJ2-5, the V gene TRBV6-2 or TRBV6-3; D not resolved. With 6 bases removed from V and 5 bases from J, the gap between germline ends came to 13 bases. The CDR3 covers 13 residues. Germline V lookup: CDR1 MNHEY, CDR2 SVGEGT. The CDR3 reads CASSLSPRETQYF. CDR3 sequence (DNA): TGTGCCAGCAGCCTGTCGCCCAGGGAGACCCAGTACTTC.

This clonotype occurred a few times. This chain links TRBV6-1 with TRBJ2-1; 13 bases align to TRBD2. This CDR3 is built from 16 residues. CDR1 and CDR2 (germline): MNHNS, SASEGT. V gave up 9 bases and J gave up 3 bases; unmatched junction bases: 8. The CDR3 sequence: CASRTSGSDFYNEQFF. CDR3 bases: TGTGCCAGTCGGACTAGCGGGAGTGATTTCTACAATGAGCAGTTCTTC.

J is TRBJ2-4 and V is TRBV6-1; D gene uncertain. The CDR3 is 12 amino acids. The ends were cut back, 2 bases at V and 6 bases at J, with 5 bases in the middle. Germline V CDR1 and CDR2: MNHNS, SASEGT. CDR3 nucleotides: TGTGCCAGCAGTGAAAGACGAAACATTCAGTACTTC. Its translation is CASSERRNIQYF.

The chain combines TRBV20-1 with TRBJ2-3; 15 bases align to TRBD2. The CDR3 is made up of 16 amino acids. Germline V gives CDR1 DFQATT, CDR2 SNEGSKA (reference sequence). V shed 1 base, J shed 1 base, and the junction held 0 bases outside the gene matches. CDR3 bases: TGCAGTGCTAGAGGGACTAGCGGGGGGGGCACAGATACGCAGTATTTT. This encodes CSARGTSGGGTDTQYF.

The gene calls are TRBV9 and TRBJ2-3, with D perhaps assigned TRBD1 or TRBD2 (5 bases each). This CDR3 is built from 16 residues. Germline V gene sequence: CDR1 SGDLS, CDR2 YYNGEE. The germline V and J ends were trimmed by 4 bases and 4 bases, with 19 bases remaining between them. The CDR3 sequence: CASSQTGTAVSDTQYF. CDR3 bases: TGTGCCAGCAGCCAAACCGGGACGGCGGTATCAGATACGCAGTATTTT. Supplemented by reference TRBV9 and TRBJ2-3, the full variable domain reads DSGVTQTPKHLITATGQRVTLRCSPRSGDLSVYWYQQSLDQGLQFLIQYYNGEERAKGNILERFSAQQFPDLHSELNLSSLELGDSALYFCASSQTGTAVSDTQYFGPGTRLTVL.

This clonotype turned up a few times. V is TRBV6-1 and J is TRBJ2-7; D is uncertain. In germline, CDR1 is MNHNS, CDR2 SASEGT. The CDR3 totals 12 residues. The V end was cut by 4 bases, the J end by 6 bases, with 10 bases between. The CDR3 spells CASSVQSGEQYF. CDR3 DNA sequence: TGTGCCAGCAGTGTTCAAAGTGGCGAGCAGTACTTC.

The chain couples TRBV20-1 to TRBJ2-2, with 10 bases aligning to TRBD1. The CDR3 is made up of 14 amino acids. The V gene's germline CDR1 is DFQATT and CDR2 SNEGSKA (reference sequence). J gave up 4 bases and V 5 bases, and 4 bases lay outside the gene matches. This CDR3 is CSAQRQGATGELFF. CDR3 coding DNA: TGCAGTGCTCAGAGACAGGGGGCCACCGGGGAGCTGTTTTTT.

This clonotype showed up just a few times. The V call is TRBV10-3, the J call TRBJ2-3; D is uncertain. The V end lost 8 bases, the J end lost 2 bases, and 8 bases lay between the germline ends. The CDR3 spans 12 residues. CDR1 is ENHRY and CDR2 is SYGVKD in the germline V gene. The CDR3 DNA is TGTGCCATCTCGTCAGTCACAGATACGCAGTATTTT. Translation gives CAISSVTDTQYF.

J is TRBJ2-7 and V is TRBV20-1; D may be TRBD1 (5 bases). The V gene lost 3 bases and the J gene lost 3 bases, with 12 bases spanning the gap. The CDR3 is 13 residues long. The germline V gene has CDR1 DFQATT and CDR2 SNEGSKA (reference sequence). CDR3 in amino acids: CSASPQGNYEQYF. The CDR3 bases are TGCAGTGCTAGCCCCCAGGGAAACTACGAGCAGTACTTC.

In its sample, this clonotype was seen a few times. CDR3 bases: TGTGCCACCAGAGCGCAGGGCGGGGGGCAGCCCCAGCATTTT. This codes for CATRAQGGGQPQHF. The rearrangement links TRBV12-3 or TRBV12-4 to TRBJ1-5; TRBD1 might be the D (5 bases). Trimming removed 10 bases at V and 7 bases at J, with 20 bases between. CDR3 size: 14 residues.